This T cell receptor beta chain originates from a study of OX40 agonist ivuxolimab in advanced cancers. Data came from immunoSEQ multiplex PCR; TCRdb stores just in-frame clones and leaves some out. The table has around 25,000 clones, 80% to 90% seen once. Concerning this clone itself: No antigen is known for it.

Overall study results and limits: CD4+ and CD8+ blood T cells expanded clonally by week 6 at 0.1 to 3.0 mg/kg. The study found among the lowest clonal expansion in partial responders at 0.1-3.0 mg/kg.

The clonotype originates from an adult with an advanced solid tumor such as melanoma, head and neck, liver or kidney cancer. The sequences come from CD4+ or CD8+ T cells sorted from blood, collected in a trial of the OX40 agonist ivuxolimab.

In nucleotides, the CDR3 is TGTGCCAGCAGTTTTACTAGCGGGAAAGAGCAGTACTTC. Translated, it gives CASSFTSGKEQYF. The chain combines TRBV28 with TRBJ2-7; 10 bases match TRBD2. The CDR3 length is 13 residues. Looked up from germline, CDR1 is MDHEN and CDR2 is SYDVKM. The V segment lost 3 bases and the J segment 7 bases; nucleotides outside the gene matches: 3.